This TCR beta chain originates from a study of shared clonotypes between healthy human individuals. Germline V gene data show CDR1 as SGHDT and CDR2 as YYEEEE. The CDR3 length is 14 residues. Trimming cost V 5 bases and J 4 bases; bases outside gene matches: 8. Terminally differentiated effector memory CD45RA+ cells were left out of the naive CD8 fraction, which was CD45RO-negative and positively selected for CCR7. Data came from immunoSEQ multiplex PCR; TCRdb stores just in-frame clones and leaves some out. The data hold some 600,000 clones, with approximately 96% observed a single time. The rearrangement joins TRBV5-6 to TRBJ1-2, with 7 bases lining up with TRBD1. The sequence was collected from a young woman in good health. Sample: naive CD8+ T cells sorted from blood. CDR3 residues: CASSSGTASYGYTF. CDR3 DNA: TGTGCCAGCAGTTCCGGGACAGCTTCCTATGGCTACACCTTC. Filled out from reference TRBV5-6 and TRBJ1-2, the complete variable domain reads DAGVTQSPTHLIKTRGQQVTLRCSPKSGHDTVSWYQQALGQGPQFIFQYYEEEERQRGNFPDRFSGHQFPNYSSELNVNALLLGDSALYLCASSSGTASYGYTFGSGTRLTVV.